Sequencing of this T cell receptor beta chain was carried out in a study of neurological immune-mediated disorders. TCRdb recomputed calls from the 5' RACE reads with MiXCR, one row per CDR3 protein. The sample shows around 76,000 distinct CDR3 sequences, 10% to 13% of them seen only once. Specified time point: longitudinal time-point 1 (baseline). This clonotype has at least ten counts. The germline V and J ends were trimmed by 7 bases and 8 bases, with 17 bases remaining between them. Germline loops: CDR1 SNHLY, CDR2 FYNNEI. The CDR3 has 13 residues. This sequence was found in a man aged 25 to 45 in good health. Sequenced input: PBMCs. V and J are TRBV2 and TRBJ1-2; D is perhaps TRBD1 (6 bases). CDR3 loop: CASTLYRDEGYTF. The CDR3 DNA reads as TGTGCCAGCACGCTCTACAGGGATGAAGGCTACACCTTC.